This T cell receptor (beta chain) was found in a study of T cell responses to AZD1222 COVID-19 vaccine. Assay used: immunoSEQ multiplex PCR; TCRdb lists only in-frame clones, some missing. The sample has about 160,000 clones; roughly 90% are singletons. V shed 3 bases and J shed 1 base, with 6 bases lying between them. This CDR3 region has 13 residues. Sequenced here: peripheral blood, sampled on day 0 of AZD1222 vaccination. The TCR sequence derives from an adult in good health. The chain couples TRBV12-3 or TRBV12-4 to TRBJ1-1; unclear D gene. The CDR3 nucleotides are TGTGCCAGCAGTTTCCAACGGAACACTGAAGCTTTCTTT. Amino acids: CASSFQRNTEAFF.